This TCR beta chain was obtained from a study of T cells in tumors after PD-1 blockade. The overall study: Some patients also took daily vismodegib 150 mg during anti-PD-1 treatment.

Measured with immunoSEQ multiplex PCR; TCRdb has only the in-frame clones, and not every one. The sample lists 5,000 or so clones, approximately 64% occurring once. The CDR3 is made up of 14 amino acids. V was cut by 4 bases and J by 0 bases, with 9 bases left in between. Looked up from germline, CDR1 is SGHDN and CDR2 is FVKESK. This sample comprised tumor tissue, obtained before anti-PD-1 treatment. This sequence joins TRBV14 and TRBJ1-1; D is ambiguous. This TCR was recovered from a human donor with basal cell carcinoma. CDR3 region: CASSLAGLNTEAFF. The CDR3 coding sequence is TGTGCCAGCAGCCTGGCTGGGCTGAACACTGAAGCTTTCTTT.